This T cell receptor beta chain stems from a study of cytomegalovirus exposure and HLA in healthy donors. Germline V gene data show CDR1 as LNHDA and CDR2 as SQIVND (reference sequence). J gave up 6 bases and V 6 bases, and 13 bases lay outside the gene matches. The CDR3 totals 17 residues. This clone came up once. The PCR employed 60 Vbeta primers together with 13 Jbeta primers. Here immunoSEQ multiplex PCR was the method, and the copy in TCRdb shows in-frame clones only, minus some. The sample has some 160,000 clones, roughly 75% seen once. The chain is built from TRBV19 and TRBJ2-3; 12 bases agree with TRBD2. Sequenced: PBMCs. This receptor was obtained from a middle-aged man in good health and CMV-seronegative. CDR3 bases: TGTGCCAGTAGGGATTCCCGACTAGCGGGAGTCGGGGATACGCAGTATTTT. Its translation is CASRDSRLAGVGDTQYF.